The 21 T cell receptor beta chains below come from one sample, sequenced in a study of T cells in Graves' hyperthyroidism and ophthalmopathy. Amplification of TCR beta CDR3 regions used RNA as the template. Researchers ran a first-round RT-PCR on the TCR CDR3 using the HTBI primer set. TCRdb recomputed calls from the multiplex PCR reads with MiXCR, one row per CDR3 protein. The data contain 750,000 to 950,000 distinct CDR3 sequences, roughly 40% of them singletons. What was sequenced was blood. These receptor sequences come from a young man with Graves' hyperthyroidism.

This clonotype has ten or more counts. The gene calls are TRBV15 and TRBJ1-1; no clear D. The germline V and J ends were trimmed by 5 bases and 1 base, with 11 bases remaining between them. The CDR3 has 14 residues. Germline V CDR1 and CDR2: LNHNV, YYDKDF (reference sequence). Here the CDR3 reads CATSSQRGNTEAFF. CDR3 nucleotide sequence: TGTGCCACCAGCTCCCAGAGAGGGAACACTGAAGCTTTCTTT. Looking up the rest from reference TRBV15 and TRBJ1-1 gives the full variable domain: DAMVIQNPRYQVTQFGKPVTLSCSQTLNHNVMYWYQQKSSQAPKLLFHYYDKDFNNEADTPDNFQSRRPNTSFCFLDIRSPGLGDTAMYLCATSSQRGNTEAFFGQGTRLTVV.

This clonotype was observed a handful of times. The rearrangement joins TRBV7-9 to TRBJ2-2; D remains ambiguous. Trimming took off 3 bases at V and 6 bases at J, with 11 bases between the two ends. The germline CDR1 and CDR2 sequences are SEHNR and FQNEAQ (reference sequence). The CDR3 is made up of 14 amino acids. DNA for the CDR3: TGTGCCAGCAGCTTCCAAGCGAAGGCCGGGGAGCTGTTTTTT. This codes for CASSFQAKAGELFF.

This clonotype was found a few times. The genes are TRBV19 and TRBJ1-4; D is unclear. The CDR3 loop spans 13 amino acids. Germline V lookup: CDR1 LNHDA, CDR2 SQIVND (reference sequence). V was shortened by 7 bases and J by 2 bases, with 8 bases between the two germline ends. The CDR3 DNA reads as TGTGCCAGTAATGGATGGACTAATGAAAAACTGTTTTTT. Translation gives CASNGWTNEKLFF.

This chain connects TRBV12-3 or TRBV12-4 to TRBJ1-5, with 8 positions matching TRBD1. CDR3 length equals 14 residues. The junction had 6 bases not matched to a gene; V was cut back by 6 bases and J by 5 bases. CDR3 DNA: TGTGCCAGCAGGGAACAGGGGGACTATCAGCCCCAGCATTTT. Its translation is CASREQGDYQPQHF.

This chain joins TRBV4-1 and TRBJ1-1, with D perhaps matching TRBD1 (5 bases). Trimming removed 3 bases from V and 3 bases from J, with 11 bases in between. Germline V gene data show CDR1 as MGHRA and CDR2 as YSYEKL. The CDR3 has 14 residues. CDR3 region: CASSQVAGDTEAFF. CDR3 sequence (DNA): TGCGCCAGCAGCCAGGTGGCGGGGGACACTGAAGCTTTCTTT.

This clonotype came up many times. The chain recombines TRBV10-3 with TRBJ1-6; D possibly corresponds to TRBD1 (6 bases). The CDR3 is made up of 17 amino acids. V lost 6 bases and J 5 bases, leaving 20 bases between the germline ends. Germline V gene data show CDR1 as ENHRY and CDR2 as SYGVKD. The CDR3 bases are TGTGCCATCAGCCCACAGAGGGGGGGCCGAGATAATTCACCCCTCCACTTT. Its translation: CAISPQRGGRDNSPLHF.

Ten or more counts support this clonotype. V and J are TRBV2 and TRBJ2-5, with D perhaps given as TRBD1 or TRBD2 (5 bases each). V was shortened by 5 bases and J by 3 bases, with 10 bases between the two germline ends. The CDR3 extends over 13 amino acids. The V gene's germline CDR1 is SNHLY and CDR2 FYNNEI. In nucleotides, the CDR3 is TGTGCCAGCAGTTATCTGGGGGAAGAGACCCAGTACTTC. Translating gives CASSYLGEETQYF.

This chain uses TRBV5-1 with TRBJ1-1, with D possibly being TRBD1 (5 bases). Germline CDR1 SGHRS, CDR2 YFSETQ. The ends were cut back, 2 bases at V and 7 bases at J, with 12 bases in the middle. The CDR3 spans 13 residues. CDR3 nucleotide sequence: TGCGCCAGCAGCTTACAGGCCGGAGGTGAAGCTTTCTTT. Its translation: CASSLQAGGEAFF.

In this sample, this clonotype turned up once. An end of the junction differs from the germline gene, which may be a read error. The genes are TRBV15 and TRBJ1-3; D is perhaps TRBD1 (6 bases). CDR1 and CDR2 (germline): LNHNV, YYDKDF (reference sequence). The CDR3 covers 11 residues. The CDR3 region has the DNA TGTGCCACCAGCAGAAACCGGGACATAGCCTTT. Amino acids: CATSRNRDIAF.

This clonotype appeared a single time. One end of the junction does not line up with germline, which may come from a read error. This chain connects TRBV6-1 to TRBJ1-1; 10 positions match TRBD1. The CDR3 covers 12 residues. Germline values: CDR1 MNHNS, CDR2 SASEGT. This CDR3 is CASSFRDRGMIF. Written as DNA, the CDR3 is TGTGCCAGCAGCTTCCGGGACAGGGGAATGATCTTT.

This chain uses TRBV24-1 with TRBJ2-7; D call uncertain. CDR3 length equals 8 residues. Trimming shortened V by 5 bases and J by 12 bases, and 4 bases separated the two germline ends. Germline CDR1 is KGHDR and CDR2 is SFDVKD. For the CDR3, the DNA is TGTGCCACCAGTGGACGGTACTTC. It yields the protein CATSGRYF.

The rearrangement links TRBV25-1 to TRBJ1-6; D might be TRBD1 (5 bases). The CDR3 runs to 16 residues. The V gene's germline CDR1 is MGHDK and CDR2 SYGVNS. The V end was cut by 5 bases, the J end by 11 bases, with 22 bases between. CDR3 region: CASSLSSGPVGTPLHF. In DNA form, the CDR3 reads TGTGCCAGCAGTTTAAGCTCAGGGCCGGTAGGGACACCCCTCCACTTT.

The sample holds many counts of this clonotype. Here the CDR3 reads CSAKGQVSNQPQHF. The CDR3 DNA is TGCAGTGCGAAGGGACAGGTTAGCAATCAGCCCCAGCATTTT. The rearrangement joins TRBV20-1 to TRBJ1-5, with TRBD1 identical over 8 bases. The V gene end was trimmed by 6 bases and the J gene end by 0 bases; junction bases not matched to a gene: 4. This CDR3 comprises 14 residues. Germline V CDR1 and CDR2: DFQATT, SNEGSKA (reference sequence).

This clonotype turned up a few times. The chain has TRBV7-9 and TRBJ1-4; 10 positions agree with TRBD1. Trimming took 5 bases from V and 7 from J; bases not matched to a gene: 13. CDR1 and CDR2 (germline): SEHNR, FQNEAQ (reference sequence). This CDR3 has 17 residues. As DNA, the CDR3 is TGTGCCAGCAGCCAGAACCGGGACAGGGGTCCAGCTGAAAAACTGTTTTTT. This sequence encodes CASSQNRDRGPAEKLFF.

This clonotype has a count of ten or more. This sequence joins TRBV5-1 and TRBJ2-7, with TRBD1 matching over 8 bases. With 4 bases clipped from V and 6 bases from J, the junction kept 9 bases outside the gene matches. Germline loops: CDR1 SGHRS, CDR2 YFSETQ. The CDR3 spans 14 residues. The CDR3, as DNA: TGCGCCAGCAGCGTCGGACAGGGTGGAGGCGAGCAGTACTTC. It translates to CASSVGQGGGEQYF.

About this clonotype itself: A much larger clone differs from this one at a single base, so this may be a read error. V and J are TRBV11-3 and TRBJ2-7; D gene unclear. CDR3 length: 12 residues. The germline gives CDR1 SGHNT, CDR2 YENEEA. The CDR3 DNA is TGTGCCAGCGGCTTAGTTGGGATAGGGCAGTACTTC. The encoded protein is CASGLVGIGQYF.

The rearrangement joins TRBV7-2 to TRBJ2-5, with 10 bases lining up with TRBD2. The CDR3 is 14 amino acids. The V gene's germline CDR1 is SGHTA and CDR2 FQGNSA. Trimming at V came to 3 bases and at J to 5 bases, leaving 3 bases not matched to a gene. CDR3 in amino acids: CASSFSGGSETQYF. CDR3 DNA: TGTGCCAGCAGCTTTAGCGGGGGGTCCGAGACCCAGTACTTC.

As for this clonotype: A read error may be the cause here, since a much bigger clone is one base away. The rearrangement links TRBV20-1 to TRBJ1-4, with D perhaps matching TRBD1 (5 bases). The CDR3 sequence is 13 residues long. CDR1 and CDR2 (germline): DFQATT, SNEGSKA (reference sequence). Trimming took 4 bases from V and 8 from J, leaving 14 bases between them. CDR3 sequence: CSAKGGAGEKLFF. CDR3 in DNA: TGCAGTGCTAAGGGAGGGGCTGGGGAAAAACTGTTTTTT.

This sequence joins TRBV4-2 and TRBJ2-6; possibly TRBD2 for D (5 bases). The V gene lost 0 bases and the J gene lost 4 bases, with 7 bases spanning the gap. Per the germline V gene, CDR1 is LGHNA and CDR2 is YNFKEQ. This CDR3 is built from 15 residues. As DNA, the CDR3 is TGTGCCAGCAGCCAAGAGGGCGGGGGGGCCAACGTCCTGACTTTC. This sequence encodes CASSQEGGGANVLTF.

In this sample, this clonotype turned up many times. This chain uses TRBV29-1 with TRBJ1-2; TRBD1 might be the D (5 bases). Trimming cost V 1 base and J 3 bases, with 15 bases left between them. Germline CDR1 reads SQVTM; CDR2 reads ANQGSEA. The CDR3 consists of 15 residues. In nucleotides, the CDR3 is TGCAGCGTTGAAGCTTTTGCGGGGGGAGACTATGGCTACACCTTC. The encoded protein is CSVEAFAGGDYGYTF.

This sequence joins TRBV28 and TRBJ1-1; D gene unclear. The germline CDR1 and CDR2 sequences are MDHEN and SYDVKM. The germline V and J ends were trimmed by 7 bases and 5 bases, with 14 bases remaining between them. The CDR3 covers 13 residues. CDR3 loop: CASIRGTGTEAFF. DNA of the CDR3: TGTGCCAGCATTAGAGGAACCGGAACTGAAGCTTTCTTT.